Following are 15 T cell receptor beta chains from one sample sequenced in a study of cytotoxic CD8 clonotypes in ibrutinib-treated CLL. Sequenced by immunoSEQ multiplex PCR; TCRdb stores in-frame clones only, minus some. Seen here are roughly 200,000 clones, 65% to 80% observed once, and the top ten hold about 6.4%. Material: PBMCs, obtained after 12 months of ibrutinib treatment. These TCRs come from a human donor with chronic lymphocytic leukemia.

The rearrangement links TRBV19 to TRBJ2-1; 9 nucleotides line up with TRBD1. The germline V gene encodes CDR1 LNHDA and CDR2 SQIVND (reference sequence). The trim removed 6 bases at V and 15 bases at J, leaving 15 bases unmatched. CDR3 length: 14 amino acids. CDR3 in amino acids: CASRDGTGTFYPFF. CDR3 sequence (DNA): TGTGCCAGTAGAGACGGGACAGGGACTTTTTATCCGTTCTTC.

This clone was counted between two and nine times. J is TRBJ1-2 and V is TRBV6-5; D remains ambiguous. The CDR3 length is 12 residues. The V end lost 2 bases, the J end lost 2 bases, and 3 bases lay between the germline ends. Germline V CDR1 and CDR2: MNHEY, SVGAGI. CDR3 sequence reads: CASSYQNYGYTF. DNA of the CDR3: TGTGCCAGCAGTTACCAGAACTATGGCTACACCTTC.

This chain links TRBV5-1 with TRBJ2-2; 13 bases map to TRBD2. Trimming removed 4 bases from V and 4 bases from J; junction bases left unmatched: 4. This CDR3 region has 16 residues. Germline CDR1 and CDR2: SGHRS and YFSETQ. The DNA of the CDR3 is TGCGCCAGCAGCCCAAGGACTAGCGGGAGCACCGGGGAGCTGTTTTTT. It codes for CASSPRTSGSTGELFF.

This chain uses TRBV5-4 with TRBJ1-4; weak D call: TRBD1 (6 bases). V was clipped by 6 bases and J by 6 bases, with 12 bases between them. CDR1 and CDR2 (germline): SGHNT, YYREEE (reference sequence). The CDR3 covers 13 residues. The DNA for the CDR3 is TGTGCCAGCACCCACCCAGGGGATGAAAAACTGTTTTTT. This encodes CASTHPGDEKLFF.

The chain's CDR3 is CASSLFGDGETQYF. Written as DNA, the CDR3 is TGTGCCAGCAGCTTATTTGGGGACGGGGAGACCCAGTACTTC. The chain has TRBV7-2 and TRBJ2-5; either TRBD1 or TRBD2 may supply D (5 bases each). Germline CDR1 reads SGHTA; CDR2 reads FQGNSA. The CDR3 covers 14 residues. The V gene lost 2 bases and the J gene lost 5 bases, with 12 bases spanning the gap.

The chain combines TRBV5-1 with TRBJ2-5; 8 bases match TRBD2. The CDR3 sequence is 15 residues long. Germline lookup yields CDR1 SGHRS and CDR2 YFSETQ. Trimming removed 4 bases from V and 3 bases from J; junction bases left unmatched: 8. CDR3 sequence reads: CASSGGAGAEETQYF. The CDR3 nucleotides are TGCGCCAGCAGCGGGGGAGCGGGGGCCGAAGAGACCCAGTACTTC.

There are a few counts of this clone. V usage is TRBV18 and J usage is TRBJ2-5; D is unclear. Trimming took 6 bases from V and 1 from J, leaving 3 bases between them. The CDR3 is 11 residues long. Germline lookup yields CDR1 KGHSH and CDR2 LQKENI. DNA for the CDR3: TGTGCCAGCTCGGGCCAAGAGACCCAGTACTTC. Protein sequence: CASSGQETQYF.

The J gene is TRBJ2-3, the V gene TRBV30; D unresolved. V was pared by 1 base and J by 6 bases, with 11 bases between. The CDR3 extends over 13 amino acids. Germline CDR1 and CDR2: GTSNPN and SVGIG (reference sequence). The CDR3 nucleotides read TGTGCCTGGAGTGGCCCCGGGTCGGATACGCAGTATTTT. The encoded protein is CAWSGPGSDTQYF.

This clone appeared a few times. The DNA for the CDR3 is TGTGCCAGCAGCTCTTACGGTAGCACAGATACGCAGTATTTT. Protein product: CASSSYGSTDTQYF. The gene calls are TRBV7-8 and TRBJ2-3; D is unclear. The CDR3 is 14 amino acids. Germline CDR1 reads SGHVS; CDR2 reads FQNEAQ. Trimming cost V 4 bases and J 0 bases, with 8 bases left between them.

The V and J genes are TRBV4-3 and TRBJ2-3; D gene ambiguous. The CDR3 has 17 amino acids. CDR1 is LGHNA, CDR2 YSLEER, per germline. The V end lost 0 bases, the J end lost 0 bases, and 13 bases lay between the germline ends. CDR3 sequence: CASSQDWAQRSTDTQYF. The CDR3 DNA reads as TGCGCCAGCAGCCAAGATTGGGCACAACGGAGCACAGATACGCAGTATTTT.

The chain employs TRBV7-2 and TRBJ2-3, with D tentatively TRBD2 (5 bases). CDR1 is SGHTA and CDR2 is FQGNSA in the germline V gene. Trimming cost V 5 bases and J 9 bases, with 12 bases left between them. The CDR3 runs 12 residues. The CDR3 DNA follows: TGTGCCAGCAGCCTCCGAGGGCGGACGCAGTATTTT. Its translation is CASSLRGRTQYF.

CDR3 DNA: TGCAGCGTTGACGTAGGACAGCACCCCACGGATACGCAGTATTTT. Translation: CSVDVGQHPTDTQYF. The rearrangement links TRBV29-1 to TRBJ2-3, with a weak D call TRBD1 (6 bases). The V end was cut by 3 bases, the J end by 6 bases, with 19 bases between. The CDR3 covers 15 residues. Germline CDR1 SQVTM, CDR2 ANQGSEA.

V is TRBV11-2 and J is TRBJ1-3, with D possibly being TRBD1 (6 bases). Looked up from germline, CDR1 is SGHAT and CDR2 is FQNNGV. This CDR3 comprises 16 residues. V was shortened by 5 bases and J by 0 bases, with 14 bases between the two germline ends. The CDR3 protein is CASSPQGQFSGNTIYF. The CDR3 DNA is TGTGCCAGCAGCCCGCAAGGACAGTTCTCTGGAAACACCATATATTTT. Based on the CDR3 plus reference TRBV11-2 and TRBJ1-3, the full variable domain is EAGVAQSPRYKIIEKRQSVAFWCNPISGHATLYWYQQILGQGPKLLIQFQNNGVVDDSQLPKDRFSAERLKGVDSTLKIQPAKLEDSAVYLCASSPQGQFSGNTIYFGEGSWLTVV.

The chain uses TRBV11-1 and TRBJ2-1; maybe TRBD2 (7 bases). Germline CDR1 is SGHAT and CDR2 is FQDESV (reference sequence). V lost 5 bases to trimming and J lost 8 bases, with 16 bases between them. This CDR3 contains 14 residues. The CDR3 nucleotides are TGTGCCAGCAGCCTAAGGGGGGGACCATATGAGCAGTTCTTC. Translating it yields CASSLRGGPYEQFF.

V is TRBV29-1 and J is TRBJ2-7, with 10 bases identical to TRBD1. The CDR3 is 13 amino acids. The ends lost 4 bases at V and 5 bases at J; junction bases unmatched: 5. CDR1 is SQVTM, CDR2 ANQGSEA, per germline. CDR3 nucleotides: TGCAGCGTTGGGGTGACAGGGGGCAACGAGCAGTACTTC. Translation: CSVGVTGGNEQYF.